This TCR beta chain comes out of a study of shared clonotypes between healthy human individuals. Notes on this clone: The antigen remains unidentified.

The study's findings and limits: Tissue TCR repertoires likely differ from these blood-only repertoires. In contrast to clonotypes shared by all four donors, non-shared clonotypes had lower generation probabilities.

The CDR3 sequence is 12 residues long. CDR1 and CDR2 from the germline V gene are SNHLY and FYNNEI. Trimming took 4 bases from V and 3 from J, leaving 6 bases between them. Replicate PCRs from sorted subsets contained approximately 220 ng DNA, which is around 30,000 T cell genomes. Sequencing was performed with immunoSEQ multiplex PCR; in TCRdb, only in-frame clones are kept and a portion is missing. The table records around 1.4 million clones, around 98.5% of them present only once. The sequenced material came from naive CD4+ T cells sorted from blood. As for subset: CD45RA+ positively selected. The receptor's source is a man in his thirties or forties in good health. The V and J genes are TRBV2 and TRBJ2-5; D is unresolved. The CDR3 protein is CASSVAEETQYF. The CDR3 DNA reads TGTGCCAGCAGTGTGGCGGAAGAGACCCAGTACTTC.